The 27 T cell receptor beta chains listed next were all sequenced from one sample in a study of blood T cell repertoires in COVID-19. Some clones are missing from TCRdb's copy, which holds only in-frame ones; the method was immunoSEQ multiplex PCR. The data contain under 65,000 clones, 70% to 90% of them singletons. Sequences were obtained from peripheral blood. All receptors come from a man in his 60s with acute or convalescent COVID-19.

The gene calls are TRBV7-2 and TRBJ1-6; possibly TRBD1 for D (6 bases). The CDR3 consists of 18 residues. The ends were cut back, 5 bases at V and 6 bases at J, with 23 bases in the middle. Germline lookup yields CDR1 SGHTA and CDR2 FQGNSA. The CDR3 DNA sequence: TGTGCCAGCAGCGCTAGTATTTTACCAGGGGCCCGTAATTCACCCCTCCACTTT. Its protein product is CASSASILPGARNSPLHF.

The gene calls are TRBV7-3 and TRBJ2-7; 8 bases map to TRBD2. Germline V gene data show CDR1 as SGHTA and CDR2 as FQGTGA. The CDR3 covers 16 residues. Unmatched junction bases numbered 7, after V lost 0 bases and J lost 3 bases. DNA for the CDR3: TGTGCCAGCAGCTTAACAGCCGGGGGGGCTAACTACGAGCAGTACTTC. Translated: CASSLTAGGANYEQYF.

The J gene is TRBJ2-7, the V gene TRBV3-1 (or the pseudogene TRBV3-2), with 7 bases matching TRBD2. The CDR3 has 16 amino acids. The germline V gene encodes CDR1 LGHDT and CDR2 YNNKEL (reference sequence). The V and J ends lost 5 bases and 2 bases, in that order; junction bases with no gene match: 12. The CDR3 is CASSSFGASGAYEQYF. In DNA form, the CDR3 reads TGTGCCAGCAGCTCCTTCGGGGCTAGCGGCGCCTACGAGCAGTACTTC.

This clone was detected only once. The V call is TRBV28, the J call TRBJ2-1; 7 nucleotides line up with TRBD1. CDR1 is MDHEN and CDR2 is SYDVKM in the germline V gene. The length of the CDR3 is 16 residues. J was trimmed by 1 base and V by 6 bases; bases with no gene match: 9. CDR3 sequence: CASRGLTGSSYNEQFF. CDR3 nucleotides: TGTGCCAGCAGGGGATTGACAGGGAGTTCCTACAATGAGCAGTTCTTC.

This chain joins TRBV29-1 and TRBJ1-1; D unclear. This CDR3 region has 13 residues. The V gene's germline CDR1 is SQVTM and CDR2 ANQGSEA. The ends were cut back, 5 bases at V and 0 bases at J, with 10 bases in the middle. CDR3 bases: TGCAGCGTTTGCGGGAATCTGAACACTGAAGCTTTCTTT. Protein sequence: CSVCGNLNTEAFF.

The V gene is TRBV27, the J gene TRBJ2-3, with a possible D match to TRBD1 (8 bases). CDR1 MNHEY and CDR2 SMNVEV come from the germline V gene (reference sequence). This CDR3 has 16 residues. Between the trimmed V and J ends, which lost 3 bases and 0 bases, there was a span of 13 bases. The CDR3 region has the DNA TGTGCCAGCAGTTTTACAGGGGGGGTGAGCACAGATACGCAGTATTTT. Translated: CASSFTGGVSTDTQYF.

This chain links TRBV11-1 with TRBJ2-2; 8 bases agree with TRBD2. V lost 8 bases to trimming and J lost 10 bases; unmatched junction nucleotides: 15. Germline loops: CDR1 SGHAT, CDR2 FQDESV (reference sequence). The CDR3 has 15 residues. The CDR3 spells CASCPGTSLVQELFF. The CDR3 region has the DNA TGTGCCAGCTGCCCCGGGACTAGTCTGGTCCAGGAGCTGTTTTTT.

The chain links TRBV18 to TRBJ2-1, with D perhaps TRBD1 (5 bases). V shed 2 bases and J shed 0 bases, with 14 bases lying between them. Per the germline V gene, CDR1 is KGHSH and CDR2 is LQKENI. The CDR3 is 17 amino acids. CDR3 residues: CASSPTGHQSSYNEQFF. The DNA of the CDR3 is TGTGCCAGCTCACCAACCGGACATCAAAGCTCCTACAATGAGCAGTTCTTC. The full variable domain, its missing parts supplied by reference TRBV18 and TRBJ2-1, is NAGVMQNPRHLVRRRGQEARLRCSPMKGHSHVYWYRQLPEEGLKFMVYLQKENIIDESGMPKERFSAEFPKEGPSILRIQQVVRGDSAAYFCASSPTGHQSSYNEQFFGPGTRLTVL.

The rearrangement links TRBV27 to TRBJ1-1; 8 nucleotides agree with TRBD1. Germline V CDR1 and CDR2: MNHEY, SMNVEV (reference sequence). The CDR3 is 12 residues long. The V gene end was trimmed by 9 bases and the J gene end by 5 bases; junction bases not matched to a gene: 5. This CDR3 reads CARTQGGTEAFF. The DNA of the CDR3 is TGTGCCAGGACACAGGGGGGAACTGAAGCTTTCTTT.

V and J are TRBV5-4 and TRBJ1-6; D perhaps matches TRBD1 (5 bases). Trimming pared 3 bases from V and 4 bases from J, leaving 11 bases between. Germline assignment: CDR1 SGHNT and CDR2 YYREEE (reference sequence). The CDR3 has 15 residues. This chain's CDR3 is CASSSGTEYNSPLHF. CDR3 bases: TGTGCCAGCAGCTCCGGGACTGAATATAATTCACCCCTCCACTTT. The variable domain in full, with the rest retrieved from reference TRBV5-4 and TRBJ1-6, is ETGVTQSPTHLIKTRGQQVTLRCSSQSGHNTVSWYQQALGQGPQFIFQYYREEENGRGNFPPRFSGLQFPNYSSELNVNALELDDSALYLCASSSGTEYNSPLHFGNGTRLTVT.

The chain couples TRBV7-9 to TRBJ2-7; D call uncertain. In germline, CDR1 is SEHNR, CDR2 FQNEAQ (reference sequence). This CDR3 is 12 amino acids long. Trimming removed 7 bases from V and 3 bases from J, with 10 bases in between. CDR3 sequence: CASTYNVYEQYF. The CDR3 DNA follows: TGTGCCAGCACCTATAATGTCTACGAGCAGTACTTC.

The chain links TRBV15 to TRBJ2-3, with D perhaps TRBD2 (6 bases). CDR1 is LNHNV, CDR2 YYDKDF, per germline (reference sequence). The CDR3 has 17 residues. V was clipped by 1 base and J by 5 bases, with 19 bases between them. In DNA form, the CDR3 reads TGTGCCACCAGCAGAGGAGTCTTGCGGGACCGGGGAGATACGCAGTATTTT. Its translation is CATSRGVLRDRGDTQYF.

V is TRBV2 and J is TRBJ2-3; 7 bases map to TRBD1. The CDR3 runs 17 residues. In germline, CDR1 is SNHLY, CDR2 FYNNEI. The V and J ends lost 8 bases and 0 bases, in that order; junction bases with no gene match: 14. CDR3 region: CASGASFRDRSTDTQYF. The CDR3 bases are TGTGCCAGCGGAGCGTCTTTCCGGGACAGAAGCACAGATACGCAGTATTTT.

The rearrangement links TRBV3-1 (or the pseudogene TRBV3-2) to TRBJ2-5; tentative D call: TRBD1 (6 bases). V lost 1 base to trimming and J lost 5 bases, with 23 bases between them. CDR3 size: 18 residues. Per the germline V gene, CDR1 is LGHDT and CDR2 is YNNKEL (reference sequence). The CDR3 reads CASSQGFGMGHPGETQYF. CDR3 sequence (DNA): TGTGCCAGCAGCCAAGGGTTCGGCATGGGACACCCTGGGGAGACCCAGTACTTC.

This clone was recorded a few times. The rearrangement joins TRBV29-1 to TRBJ1-3; D uncertain. CDR1 SQVTM and CDR2 ANQGSEA come from the germline V gene. The CDR3 consists of 13 residues. Trimming removed 4 bases at V and 2 bases at J, with 9 bases between. This CDR3 is CSVVYQTGNTIYF. CDR3 nucleotide sequence: TGCAGCGTTGTTTATCAGACTGGAAACACCATATATTTT.

J is TRBJ1-2 and V is TRBV11-2, with D unresolved. This CDR3 region has 15 residues. V was shortened by 5 bases and J by 0 bases, with 13 bases between the two germline ends. Germline V gives CDR1 SGHAT, CDR2 FQNNGV. Here the CDR3 reads CASSQVGQTNYGYTF. In DNA form, the CDR3 reads TGTGCCAGCAGCCAGGTGGGCCAGACTAACTATGGCTACACCTTC.

The sample holds one count of this clone. The chain recombines TRBV5-4 with TRBJ1-1; TRBD1 might be the D (5 bases). Per the germline V gene, CDR1 is SGHNT and CDR2 is YYREEE (reference sequence). The CDR3 spans 14 residues. The V end lost 0 bases, the J end lost 4 bases, and 10 bases lay between the germline ends. DNA of the CDR3: TGTGCCAGCAGCTTGGAGGGGCGCGGCACTGAAGCTTTCTTT. It is translated as CASSLEGRGTEAFF.

The chain couples TRBV25-1 to TRBJ2-7; D may be TRBD1 (6 bases). CDR3 length: 17 residues. V gave up 4 bases and J gave up 3 bases, with 22 bases separating them. Germline V gives CDR1 MGHDK, CDR2 SYGVNS. The chain's CDR3 is CASSGVTTRGSVYEQYF. The CDR3 region has the DNA TGTGCCAGCAGTGGGGTGACTACCAGGGGTTCGGTCTACGAGCAGTACTTC.

V gene TRBV11-2 combines with J gene TRBJ2-3; the D gene is possibly TRBD1 (6 bases). There are 13 residues in the CDR3. V lost 0 bases and J lost 6, with 7 bases in between. The germline V gene encodes CDR1 SGHAT and CDR2 FQNNGV. CDR3 sequence reads: CASSLDRGDTQYF. CDR3 nucleotides: TGTGCCAGCAGCTTAGATAGGGGGGATACGCAGTATTTT.

The chain joins TRBV14 to TRBJ2-3; 10 bases fit TRBD2. The CDR3 is 15 amino acids. Germline CDR1 and CDR2: SGHDN and FVKESK. J lost 3 bases, V lost 4 bases, and 4 bases had no gene match. As DNA, the CDR3 is TGTGCCAGCAGCCGGCAACTAGCGGGGACAGATACGCAGTATTTT. This sequence encodes CASSRQLAGTDTQYF.

The chain combines TRBV11-2 with TRBJ1-4; maybe TRBD1 (5 bases). The CDR3 has 15 amino acids. V dropped 6 bases and J dropped 0 bases, with 11 bases sitting between them. From germline, CDR1 is SGHAT and CDR2 FQNNGV. DNA of the CDR3: TGTGCCAGCAGACGAACAGGTTCAACTAATGAAAAACTGTTTTTT. Encoded protein: CASRRTGSTNEKLFF.

The chain joins TRBV15 to TRBJ1-6; 10 bases are shared with TRBD1. The germline gives CDR1 LNHNV, CDR2 YYDKDF (reference sequence). The CDR3 is made up of 17 amino acids. V was clipped by 6 bases and J by 9 bases; unmatched bases: 14. Here the CDR3 reads CATRLTWDRGVGSPLHF. The CDR3, as DNA: TGTGCCACCAGACTGACGTGGGACAGGGGAGTTGGTTCACCCCTCCACTTT.

The CDR3 DNA reads TGTGCCAGCAGCCTCACCGGGACAGTGACTGAAGCTTTCTTT. Translation: CASSLTGTVTEAFF. This chain connects TRBV14 to TRBJ1-1, with 7 bases fitting TRBD1. Germline-derived CDR1 and CDR2 are SGHDN and FVKESK. This CDR3 is built from 14 residues. The V segment lost 4 bases and the J segment 5 bases; nucleotides outside the gene matches: 7.

A note on this clone: This same CDR3 is encoded by further DNA sequences in the sample. The chain recombines TRBV28 with TRBJ2-5; possibly TRBD2 for D (6 bases). Deletions cut 2 bases from V and 5 bases from J, with 9 bases between. This CDR3 spans 13 amino acids. Germline loops: CDR1 MDHEN, CDR2 SYDVKM. The CDR3 DNA follows: TGTGCCAGCAGTTTAGGTGGGAGGGAGACCCAGTACTTC. Translating it yields CASSLGGRETQYF.

This chain's CDR3 is CASSVTRIPNQPQHF. CDR3 DNA: TGTGCCAGCAGCGTAACACGTATTCCCAATCAGCCCCAGCATTTT. V gene TRBV6-2 or TRBV6-3 combines with J gene TRBJ1-5, with D unclear. Trimming cost V 6 bases and J 3 bases, with 15 bases left between them. Germline loops: CDR1 MNHEY, CDR2 SVGEGT. CDR3 length: 15 amino acids.

J is TRBJ2-3 and V is TRBV4-1, with 8 bases that match TRBD2. The ends lost 7 bases at V and 4 bases at J; junction bases unmatched: 13. The CDR3 has 16 amino acids. Germline V CDR1 and CDR2: MGHRA, YSYEKL. The CDR3 sequence is CASTHSGGGQADTQYF. CDR3 coding DNA: TGCGCCAGCACTCACTCCGGGGGGGGGCAAGCAGATACGCAGTATTTT.

The V call is TRBV5-4, the J call TRBJ1-1; perhaps TRBD1 as D (6 bases). V was trimmed by 4 bases and J by 1 base, leaving 11 bases between them. Germline V gene lookup returns CDR1 SGHNT and CDR2 YYREEE (reference sequence). There are 14 residues in the CDR3. CDR3 loop: CASSAWTENTEAFF. The CDR3, as DNA: TGTGCCAGCAGCGCCTGGACAGAGAACACTGAAGCTTTCTTT.